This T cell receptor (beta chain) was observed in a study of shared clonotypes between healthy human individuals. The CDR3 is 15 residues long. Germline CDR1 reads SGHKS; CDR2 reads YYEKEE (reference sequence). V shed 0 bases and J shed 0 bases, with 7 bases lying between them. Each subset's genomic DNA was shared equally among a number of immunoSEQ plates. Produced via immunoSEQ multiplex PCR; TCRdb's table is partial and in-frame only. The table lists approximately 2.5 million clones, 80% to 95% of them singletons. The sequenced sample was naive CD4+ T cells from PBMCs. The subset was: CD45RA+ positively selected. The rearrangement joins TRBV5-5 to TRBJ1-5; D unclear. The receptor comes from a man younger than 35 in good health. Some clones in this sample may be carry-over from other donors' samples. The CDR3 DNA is TGTGCCAGCAGCTTGGAAACGGGTAGCAATCAGCCCCAGCATTTT. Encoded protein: CASSLETGSNQPQHF.